Listed here are 11 T cell receptor beta chains from one sample, sequenced in a study of CD8+CD57+ T cells in acquired aplastic anemia. Sequencing involved patients with CD8+CD57+ cell expansion previously shown by flow cytometry. Genomic DNA served as template for TCR beta VDJ and CDR3 profiling. TCRdb used MiXCR to reprocess the reads, holding one entry per CDR3 protein. The top ten clones hold about 62% of a sample with roughly 93,000 distinct CDR3 sequences, about 63% of them seen once. Sequencing input: sorted CD4+, CD8+, or CD8+CD57+ T cells (not recorded which) from PBMCs. The receptors were sampled from a human donor with aplastic anemia.

The genes are TRBV29-1 and TRBJ2-3, with TRBD1 identical over 8 bases. The J segment lost 1 base and the V segment lost 4 bases, leaving 7 bases of the junction unmatched. There are 15 residues in the CDR3. Germline V gene sequence: CDR1 SQVTM, CDR2 ANQGSEA. The CDR3 nucleotides read TGCAGCGTTGTTCCAGGGGGCGCGGGCACAGATACGCAGTATTTT. It is translated as CSVVPGGAGTDTQYF.

The chain couples TRBV10-3 to TRBJ2-7, with 10 positions matching TRBD2. Unmatched junction bases numbered 4, after V lost 6 bases and J lost 5 bases. The length of the CDR3 is 13 residues. Germline CDR1 ENHRY, CDR2 SYGVKD. Here the CDR3 reads CAIRASGRDEQYF. The CDR3 DNA sequence: TGTGCCATCAGGGCTAGCGGGAGAGACGAGCAGTACTTC.

This chain uses TRBV7-2 with TRBJ2-3; D is perhaps TRBD1 (5 bases). The CDR3 sequence is 13 residues long. The V end lost 9 bases, the J end lost 5 bases, and 15 bases lay between the germline ends. The germline V gene has CDR1 SGHTA and CDR2 FQGNSA. Here the CDR3 reads CASSITQGDTQYF. CDR3 bases: TGTGCCAGTAGTATAACTCAGGGAGATACGCAGTATTTT. The variable domain in full, completed from reference TRBV7-2 and TRBJ2-3, reads GAGVSQSPSNKVTEKGKDVELRCDPISGHTALYWYRQSLGQGLEFLIYFQGNSAPDKSGLPSDRFSAERTGGSVSTLTIQRTQQEDSAVYLCASSITQGDTQYFGPGTRLTVL.

The rearrangement uses TRBV20-1 and TRBJ1-6, with no clear D. In germline, CDR1 is DFQATT, CDR2 SNEGSKA (reference sequence). The germline V and J ends were trimmed by 2 bases and 8 bases, with 16 bases remaining between them. The CDR3 extends over 15 amino acids. The CDR3 nucleotides read TGCAGTGCTAGATCCGTGGCCAGAGCCGATTCACCCCTCCACTTT. Protein: CSARSVARADSPLHF.

The chain has TRBV6-5 and TRBJ2-7; no clear D. Germline CDR1 is MNHEY and CDR2 is SVGAGI. This CDR3 region has 14 residues. V dropped 2 bases and J dropped 2 bases, with 10 bases sitting between them. The CDR3 bases are TGTGCCAGCAGTTACGGTCTGAATCCCTACGAGCAGTACTTC. Its protein is CASSYGLNPYEQYF.

The V call is TRBV29-1, the J call TRBJ1-2, with TRBD1 identical over 8 bases. J lost 8 bases, V lost 4 bases, and 0 bases had no gene match. The CDR3 runs to 10 residues. The germline V gene has CDR1 SQVTM and CDR2 ANQGSEA. The CDR3: CSVGDRGYTF. The CDR3 bases are TGCAGCGTTGGGGACAGGGGCTACACCTTC.

The chain has TRBV5-1 and TRBJ2-5; 7 bases align to TRBD1. The germline gives CDR1 SGHRS, CDR2 YFSETQ. Germline trimming cut 4 bases from V and 4 bases from J; bases unmatched to any gene: 16. The CDR3 consists of 17 residues. CDR3 region: CASSTSVVRGSVETQYF. The CDR3, as DNA: TGCGCCAGCAGCACAAGTGTGGTCAGGGGGAGTGTAGAGACCCAGTACTTC.

This CDR3 reads CASRIPGRTYEQYF. DNA of the CDR3: TGTGCCAGCAGGATACCGGGACGCACCTACGAGCAGTACTTC. The J gene is TRBJ2-7, the V gene TRBV2; D may match TRBD1 or TRBD2 (5 bases each). Germline lookup yields CDR1 SNHLY and CDR2 FYNNEI. Between the trimmed V and J ends, which lost 6 bases and 2 bases, there was a span of 14 bases. This CDR3 has 14 residues.

The J gene is TRBJ2-3, the V gene TRBV3-1, with TRBD1 as a possible D gene (5 bases). This CDR3 has 13 residues. Germline V gene sequence: CDR1 LGHDT, CDR2 YNNKEL (reference sequence). The V gene lost 8 bases and the J gene lost 2 bases, with 11 bases spanning the gap. In nucleotides, the CDR3 is TGTGCCAGCTCCCGTGGGGCCACAGATACGCAGTATTTT. Amino acid sequence: CASSRGATDTQYF.

This clonotype was detected ten times or more. The CDR3 loop is CATSRGSGTRGTDTQYF. The CDR3 region has the DNA TGTGCCACCAGCAGAGGTAGCGGGACGCGGGGCACAGATACGCAGTATTTT. The gene calls are TRBV15 and TRBJ2-3; TRBD2 aligns across 8 bases. CDR1 LNHNV and CDR2 YYDKDF come from the germline V gene (reference sequence). The CDR3 runs 17 residues. V was pared by 1 base and J by 1 base, with 7 bases of the junction left unmatched. Complete variable domain (other parts from reference TRBV15 and TRBJ2-3): DAMVIQNPRYQVTQFGKPVTLSCSQTLNHNVMYWYQQKSSQAPKLLFHYYDKDFNNEADTPDNFQSRRPNTSFCFLDIRSPGLGDTAMYLCATSRGSGTRGTDTQYFGPGTRLTVL.

This clonotype was recorded many times. The gene calls are TRBV7-9 and TRBJ2-7; 7 nucleotides line up with TRBD1. Unmatched junction bases numbered 9, after V lost 5 bases and J lost 5 bases. Germline values: CDR1 SEHNR, CDR2 FQNEAQ (reference sequence). This CDR3 comprises 14 residues. The CDR3 sequence: CASSATGFLDEQYF. CDR3 DNA: TGTGCCAGCAGCGCGACAGGGTTTTTAGACGAGCAGTACTTC. Combining the CDR3 with reference TRBV7-9 and TRBJ2-7 gives the whole variable domain DTGVSQNPRHKITKRGQNVTFRCDPISEHNRLYWYRQTLGQGPEFLTYFQNEAQLEKSRLLSDRFSAERPKGSFSTLEIQRTEQGDSAMYLCASSATGFLDEQYFGPGTRLTVT.